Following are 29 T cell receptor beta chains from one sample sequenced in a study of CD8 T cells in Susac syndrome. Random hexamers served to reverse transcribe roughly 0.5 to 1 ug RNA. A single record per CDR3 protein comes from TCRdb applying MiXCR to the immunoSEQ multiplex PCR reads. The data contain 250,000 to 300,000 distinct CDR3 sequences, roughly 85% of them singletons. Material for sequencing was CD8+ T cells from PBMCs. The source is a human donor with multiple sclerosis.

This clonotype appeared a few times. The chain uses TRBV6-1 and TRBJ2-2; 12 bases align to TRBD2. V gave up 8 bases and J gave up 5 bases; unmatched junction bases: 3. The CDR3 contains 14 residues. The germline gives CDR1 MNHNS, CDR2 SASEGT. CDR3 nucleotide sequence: TGTGCCAGCCGCCTAGCGGGAGGGACCGGGGAGCTGTTTTTT. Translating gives CASRLAGGTGELFF.

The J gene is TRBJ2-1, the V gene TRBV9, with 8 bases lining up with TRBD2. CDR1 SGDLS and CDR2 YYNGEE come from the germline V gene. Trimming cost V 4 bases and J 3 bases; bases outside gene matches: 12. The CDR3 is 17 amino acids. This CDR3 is CASSPPALAENYNEQFF. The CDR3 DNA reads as TGTGCCAGCAGCCCACCAGCACTAGCGGAGAACTACAATGAGCAGTTCTTC.

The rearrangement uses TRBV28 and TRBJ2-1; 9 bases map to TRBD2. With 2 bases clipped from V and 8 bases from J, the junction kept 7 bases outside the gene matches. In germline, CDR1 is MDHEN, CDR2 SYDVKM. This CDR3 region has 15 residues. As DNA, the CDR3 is TGTGCCAGCAGTTTAAGACTAGCGGTAGTCGATGAGCAGTTCTTC. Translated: CASSLRLAVVDEQFF.

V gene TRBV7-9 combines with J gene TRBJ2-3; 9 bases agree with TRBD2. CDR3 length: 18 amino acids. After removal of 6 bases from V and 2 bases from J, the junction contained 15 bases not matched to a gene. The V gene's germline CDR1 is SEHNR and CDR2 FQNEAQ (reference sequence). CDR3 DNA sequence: TGTGCCAGCAGGACACCGGGACTAGCCGCTCCTAACACAGATACGCAGTATTTT. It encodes CASRTPGLAAPNTDTQYF.

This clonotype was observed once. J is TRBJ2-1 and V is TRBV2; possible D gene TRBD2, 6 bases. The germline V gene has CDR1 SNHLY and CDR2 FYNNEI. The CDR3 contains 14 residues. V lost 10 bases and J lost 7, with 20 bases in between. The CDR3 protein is CAITGVTSSNEQFF. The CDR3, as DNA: TGTGCCATAACGGGAGTGACTAGTTCGAATGAGCAGTTCTTC.

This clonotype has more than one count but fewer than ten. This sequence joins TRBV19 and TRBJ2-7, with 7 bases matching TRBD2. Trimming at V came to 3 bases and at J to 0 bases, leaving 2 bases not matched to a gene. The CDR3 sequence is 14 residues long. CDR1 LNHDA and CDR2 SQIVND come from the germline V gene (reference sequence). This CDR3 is CASSIGGDSYEQYF. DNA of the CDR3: TGTGCCAGTAGTATTGGGGGGGACTCCTACGAGCAGTACTTC.

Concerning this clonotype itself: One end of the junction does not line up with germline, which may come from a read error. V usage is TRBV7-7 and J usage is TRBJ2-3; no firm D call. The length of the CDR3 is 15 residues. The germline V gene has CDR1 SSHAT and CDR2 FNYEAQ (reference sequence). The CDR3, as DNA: TGTGCTAGCAGCCCCGGCTCCATCCGCACAGATACGCAGTATTTT. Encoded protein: CASSPGSIRTDTQYF.

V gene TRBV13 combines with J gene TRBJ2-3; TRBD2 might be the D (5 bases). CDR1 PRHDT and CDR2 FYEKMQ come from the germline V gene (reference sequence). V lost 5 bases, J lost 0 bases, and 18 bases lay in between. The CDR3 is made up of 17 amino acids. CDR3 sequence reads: CASSPQESGPSTDTQYF. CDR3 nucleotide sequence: TGTGCCAGCAGCCCCCAGGAAAGCGGCCCTAGCACAGATACGCAGTATTTT.

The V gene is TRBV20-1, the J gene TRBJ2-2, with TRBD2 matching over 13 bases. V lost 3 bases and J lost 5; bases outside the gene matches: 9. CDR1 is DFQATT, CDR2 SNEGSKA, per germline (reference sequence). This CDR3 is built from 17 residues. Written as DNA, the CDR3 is TGCAGTGCTAGCCCCCTTGGACTAGCGGGAGCTACCGGGGAGCTGTTTTTT. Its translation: CSASPLGLAGATGELFF.

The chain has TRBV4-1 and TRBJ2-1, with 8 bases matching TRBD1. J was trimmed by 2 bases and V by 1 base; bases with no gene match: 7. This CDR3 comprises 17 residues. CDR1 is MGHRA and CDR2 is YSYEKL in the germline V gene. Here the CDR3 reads CASSQVGWTGTYNEQFF. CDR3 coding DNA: TGCGCCAGCAGCCAAGTGGGTTGGACAGGGACCTACAATGAGCAGTTCTTC.

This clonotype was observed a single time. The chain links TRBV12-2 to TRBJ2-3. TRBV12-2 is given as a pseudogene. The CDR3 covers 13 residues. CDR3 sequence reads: CASRPRRTDTQYF. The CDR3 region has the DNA TGTGCAAGTCGCCCCCGACGCACAGATACGCAGTATTTT.

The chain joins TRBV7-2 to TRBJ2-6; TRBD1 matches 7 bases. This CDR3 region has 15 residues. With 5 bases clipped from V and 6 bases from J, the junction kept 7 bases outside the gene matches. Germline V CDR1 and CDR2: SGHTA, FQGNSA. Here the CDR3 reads CASSPWTGMANVLTF. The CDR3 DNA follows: TGTGCCAGCAGCCCGTGGACAGGTATGGCCAACGTCCTGACTTTC.

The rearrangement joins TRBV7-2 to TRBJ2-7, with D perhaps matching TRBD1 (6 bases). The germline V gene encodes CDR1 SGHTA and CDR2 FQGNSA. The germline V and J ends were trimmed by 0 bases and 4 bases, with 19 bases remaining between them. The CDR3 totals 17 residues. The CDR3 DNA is TGTGCCAGCAGCTTAGCCATGGGACAACACCTGGGGTACGAGCAGTACTTC. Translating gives CASSLAMGQHLGYEQYF.

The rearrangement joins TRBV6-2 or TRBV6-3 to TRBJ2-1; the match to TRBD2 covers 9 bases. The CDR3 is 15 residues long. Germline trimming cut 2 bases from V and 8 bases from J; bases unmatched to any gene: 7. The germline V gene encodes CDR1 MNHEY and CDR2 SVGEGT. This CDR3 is CASSYLAGTGDEQFF. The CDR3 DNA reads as TGTGCCAGCAGTTACCTAGCGGGAACGGGGGATGAGCAGTTCTTC.

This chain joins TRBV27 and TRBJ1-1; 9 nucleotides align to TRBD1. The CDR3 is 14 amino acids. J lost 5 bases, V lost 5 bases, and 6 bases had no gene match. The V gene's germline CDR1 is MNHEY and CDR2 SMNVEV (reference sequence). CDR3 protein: CASSLGTGRTEAFF. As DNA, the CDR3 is TGTGCCAGCAGTCTGGGGACAGGGAGAACTGAAGCTTTCTTT.

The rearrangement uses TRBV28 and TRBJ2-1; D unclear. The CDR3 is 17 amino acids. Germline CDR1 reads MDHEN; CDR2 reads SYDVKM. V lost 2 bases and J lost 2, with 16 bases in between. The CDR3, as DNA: TGTGCCAGCAGTTTAAACATGATGCGGATACCCTACAATGAGCAGTTCTTC. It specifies CASSLNMMRIPYNEQFF.

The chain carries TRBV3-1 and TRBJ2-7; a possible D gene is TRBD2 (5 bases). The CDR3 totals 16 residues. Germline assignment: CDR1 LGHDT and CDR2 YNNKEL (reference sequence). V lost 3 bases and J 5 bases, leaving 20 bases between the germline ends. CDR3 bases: TGTGCCAGCAGCCAGAGTTGGAGCGGCCCCCCCAACGAGCAGTACTTC. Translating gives CASSQSWSGPPNEQYF.

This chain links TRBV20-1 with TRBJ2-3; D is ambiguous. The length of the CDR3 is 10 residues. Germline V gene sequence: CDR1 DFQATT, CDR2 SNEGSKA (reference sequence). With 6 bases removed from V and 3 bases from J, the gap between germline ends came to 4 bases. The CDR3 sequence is CSATTDTQYF. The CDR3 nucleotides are TGCAGTGCAACAACAGATACGCAGTATTTT.

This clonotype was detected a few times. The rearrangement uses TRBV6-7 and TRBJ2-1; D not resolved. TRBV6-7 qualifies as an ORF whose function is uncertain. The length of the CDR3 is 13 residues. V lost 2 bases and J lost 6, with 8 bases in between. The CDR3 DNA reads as TGTGCCAGCAGTTACCCGGAGAGCAATGAGCAGTTCTTC. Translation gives CASSYPESNEQFF.

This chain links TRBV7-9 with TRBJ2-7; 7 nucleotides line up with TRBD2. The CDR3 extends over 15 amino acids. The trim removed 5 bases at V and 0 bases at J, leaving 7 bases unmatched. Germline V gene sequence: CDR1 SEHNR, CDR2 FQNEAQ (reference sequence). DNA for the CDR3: TGTGCCAGCAGCGGAGGGCGGGACTACTCCTACGAGCAGTACTTC. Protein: CASSGGRDYSYEQYF.

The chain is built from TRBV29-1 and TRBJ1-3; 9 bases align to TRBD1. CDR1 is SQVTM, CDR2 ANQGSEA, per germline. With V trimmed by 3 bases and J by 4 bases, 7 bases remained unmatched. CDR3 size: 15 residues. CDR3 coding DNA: TGCAGCGTTGAGGTACAGGGGGCGCGCGGAAACACCATATATTTT. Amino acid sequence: CSVEVQGARGNTIYF. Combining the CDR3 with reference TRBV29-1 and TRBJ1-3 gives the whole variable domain SAVISQKPSRDICQRGTSLTIQCQVDSQVTMMFWYRQQPGQSLTLIATANQGSEATYESGFVIDKFPISRPNLTFSTLTVSNMSPEDSSIYLCSVEVQGARGNTIYFGEGSWLTVV.

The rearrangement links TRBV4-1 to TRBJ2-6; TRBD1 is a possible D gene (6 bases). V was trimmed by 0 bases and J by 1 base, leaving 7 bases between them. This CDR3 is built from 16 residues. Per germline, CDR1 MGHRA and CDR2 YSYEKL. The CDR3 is CASSQETGSGANVLTF. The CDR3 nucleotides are TGCGCCAGCAGCCAAGAAACAGGGTCTGGGGCCAACGTCCTGACTTTC.

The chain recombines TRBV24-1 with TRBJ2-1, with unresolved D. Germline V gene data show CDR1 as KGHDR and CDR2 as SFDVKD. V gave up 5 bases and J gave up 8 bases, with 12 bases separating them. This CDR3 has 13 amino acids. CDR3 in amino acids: CATSGANFDEQFF. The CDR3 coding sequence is TGTGCCACCAGTGGGGCTAATTTCGATGAGCAGTTCTTC.

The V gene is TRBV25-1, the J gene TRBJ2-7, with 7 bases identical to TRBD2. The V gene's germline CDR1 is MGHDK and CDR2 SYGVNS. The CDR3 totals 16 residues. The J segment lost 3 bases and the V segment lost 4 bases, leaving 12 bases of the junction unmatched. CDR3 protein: CASSGTGRGSDYEQYF. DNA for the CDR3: TGTGCCAGCAGTGGGACTGGGCGGGGGTCTGACTACGAGCAGTACTTC.

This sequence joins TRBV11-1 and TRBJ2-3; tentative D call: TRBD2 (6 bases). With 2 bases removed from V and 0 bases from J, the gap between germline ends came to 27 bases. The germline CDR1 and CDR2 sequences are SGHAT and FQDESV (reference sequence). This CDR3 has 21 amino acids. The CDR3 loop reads CASSLQYPDYQHLDSTDTQYF. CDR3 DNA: TGTGCCAGCAGCTTACAGTACCCGGACTACCAGCACCTAGATAGCACAGATACGCAGTATTTT.

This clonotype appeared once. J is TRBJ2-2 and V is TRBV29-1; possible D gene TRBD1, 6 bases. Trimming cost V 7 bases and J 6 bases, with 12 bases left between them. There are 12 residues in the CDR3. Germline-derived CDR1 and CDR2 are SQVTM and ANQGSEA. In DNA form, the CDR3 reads TGCAGCGCCCCGGACAGTTCCGGGGAGCTGTTTTTT. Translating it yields CSAPDSSGELFF.

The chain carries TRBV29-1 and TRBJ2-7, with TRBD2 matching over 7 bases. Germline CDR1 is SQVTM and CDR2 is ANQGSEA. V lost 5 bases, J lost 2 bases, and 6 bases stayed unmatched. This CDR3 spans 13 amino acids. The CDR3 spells CSVLAGDAYEQYF. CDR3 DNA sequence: TGCAGCGTTTTGGCGGGAGATGCCTACGAGCAGTACTTC.

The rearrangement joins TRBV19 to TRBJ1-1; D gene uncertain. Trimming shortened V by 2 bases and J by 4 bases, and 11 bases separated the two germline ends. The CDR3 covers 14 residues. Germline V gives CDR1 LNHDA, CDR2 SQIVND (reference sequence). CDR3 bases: TGTGCCAGTAGTATATCAGCAGTTCGCACTGAAGCTTTCTTT. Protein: CASSISAVRTEAFF.

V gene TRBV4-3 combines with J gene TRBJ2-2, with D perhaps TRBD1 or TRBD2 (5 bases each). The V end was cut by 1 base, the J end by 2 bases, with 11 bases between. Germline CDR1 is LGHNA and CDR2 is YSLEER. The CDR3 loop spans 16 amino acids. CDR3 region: CASSQVPGPNTGELFF. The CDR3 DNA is TGCGCCAGCAGCCAAGTCCCGGGGCCCAACACCGGGGAGCTGTTTTTT.